Shown below are 3 T cell receptor beta chains from a single sample sequenced in a study of T cells in women clearing cervical HPV infection. TCRdb's copy holds only in-frame clones and misses some; the assay was immunoSEQ multiplex PCR. The specimen's table records 49,000 or so clones. What was sequenced was blood buffy coat. Receptors originate from a woman aged 18-70 years with a cervical HPV16 infection that either progressed to CIN3+ or cleared (not recorded which).

As concerns this clone: The read ends 3 residues early relative to the CDR3; the germline J gene fills the gap. The gene calls are TRBV19 and TRBJ2-2, with 7 bases that match TRBD1. Germline CDR1 is LNHDA and CDR2 is SQIVND (reference sequence). The CDR3 is 17 amino acids. This chain's CDR3 is CASSISTGEPLYEKLFF. The part of the CDR3 DNA that was read is TGTGCCAGTAGTATAAGCACAGGGGAACCCCTTTACGAAAAG. Full variable domain (rest looked up from reference TRBV19 and TRBJ2-2): DGGITQSPKYLFRKEGQNVTLSCEQNLNHDAMYWYRQDPGQGLRLIYYSQIVNDFQKGDIAEGYSVSREKKESFPLTVTSAQKNPTAFYLCASSISTGEPLYEKLFFGEGSRLTVL.

In the case of this clone: The CDR3 extends 3 residues past the end of the read, so its final part is completed from the germline J gene. The chain uses TRBV5-1 and TRBJ2-4; a possible D gene is TRBD1 (6 bases). The CDR3 length is 14 residues. The V gene's germline CDR1 is SGHRS and CDR2 YFSETQ. The CDR3 loop is CASSSVQGNYGQYF. CDR3 DNA (partial): TGCGCCAGCAGCTCCGTACAGGGAAACTATGGT.

Note on this clone: Read sequence stops 3 residues before the CDR3 end, and the germline J gene provides the missing end. The chain joins TRBV2 to TRBJ1-6; tentative D call: TRBD1 (5 bases). The germline V gene encodes CDR1 SNHLY and CDR2 FYNNEI. Trimming removed 4 bases from V and 9 bases from J, with 10 bases in between. The CDR3 contains 13 residues. The covered CDR3 bases are TGTGCCAGCAGTGGTGACAGCCCTTCACCC. It yields the protein CASSGDSPSP. The full CDR3 sequence reads CASSGDSPSPLHF.